These 5 T cell receptor beta chains originate from one sample sequenced in a study of shared clonotypes between healthy human individuals. Naive CD8 cells lacked CD45RO, underwent positive selection for CCR7 and left out terminally differentiated effector memory CD45RA+ cells. TCRdb keeps only in-frame clones here, not all; method: immunoSEQ multiplex PCR. The data show about 1,900,000 clones, over 85% seen once. The sequencing sample was made of naive CD8+ T cells sorted from blood. The source of these receptors is a man aged 18 to 30 in good health.

The chain employs TRBV27 and TRBJ2-3; D call uncertain. Trimming shortened V by 0 bases and J by 4 bases, and 14 bases separated the two germline ends. The CDR3 sequence is 16 residues long. Per the germline V gene, CDR1 is MNHEY and CDR2 is SMNVEV (reference sequence). The DNA for the CDR3 is TGTGCCAGCAGTTTATCGATTGAGCTCAGCGCAGATACGCAGTATTTT. Its protein is CASSLSIELSADTQYF.

The chain employs TRBV29-1 and TRBJ2-5; no definite D call. Germline V lookup: CDR1 SQVTM, CDR2 ANQGSEA. This CDR3 has 12 residues. V was trimmed by 4 bases and J by 1 base, leaving 7 bases between them. The CDR3 loop is CSVGSTQETQYF. DNA of the CDR3: TGCAGCGTTGGCAGTACCCAAGAGACCCAGTACTTC.

V usage is TRBV28 and J usage is TRBJ1-5, with D tentatively TRBD1 (5 bases). Germline lookup yields CDR1 MDHEN and CDR2 SYDVKM. The CDR3 has 14 amino acids. The V end was cut by 3 bases, the J end by 4 bases, with 10 bases between. The CDR3 nucleotides are TGTGCCAGCAGTTTGGAAAGGGGAAATCAGCCCCAGCATTTT. Protein: CASSLERGNQPQHF.

The CDR3: CASTPGDGDEQFF. The CDR3 DNA reads TGTGCCAGCACCCCGGGGGATGGGGATGAGCAGTTCTTC. This chain uses TRBV2 with TRBJ2-1, with D possibly TRBD2 on 6 matching bases. Germline V gives CDR1 SNHLY, CDR2 FYNNEI. V was cut by 7 bases and J by 8 bases, with 15 bases left in between. This CDR3 has 13 amino acids.

V is TRBV6-5 and J is TRBJ2-5; D is ambiguous. Deletions cut 6 bases from V and 4 bases from J, with 12 bases between. Germline V lookup: CDR1 MNHEY, CDR2 SVGAGI. This CDR3 has 13 residues. This CDR3 reads CASSLYGRETQYF. CDR3 bases: TGTGCCAGCAGCCTATATGGGCGAGAGACCCAGTACTTC.